The table lists the clone carrying this T cell receptor beta chain with a few counts. What it recognizes is unknown. Every bit of the isolated RNA underwent reverse transcription, so sequencing read expressed TCRB transcripts. Libraries were prepared by immunoSEQ multiplex PCR; TCRdb keeps only in-frame clonotypes and omits some of them. The sample carries around 160,000 clones, roughly 9% recorded once. This entry is derived from a study of beta chain features in type 1 diabetes. Notes on the study in general: HLA influence on TCRB rearrangement stayed unresolved here. Across all four CD4+ subsets, people with type 1 diabetes showed modestly shorter TCRB CDR3s. Relative to healthy donors, patients appeared to have naive, central memory and Treg TCRB repertoires that were more similar. Type 1 diabetes patients had VDJ junctions that carried fewer insertions and more deletions.

It was via CD45RO/CCR7/CD25/CD127/CD95/CD27 that CD4+ naive, central memory, regulatory and stem cell-like memory cells were sorted. The length of the CDR3 is 14 residues. V was pared by 2 bases and J by 8 bases, with 15 bases between. The germline V gene encodes CDR1 KGHSH and CDR2 LQKENI. V and J are TRBV18 and TRBJ1-2; unclear D gene. Input material: central memory CD4+ T cells from blood. The TCR originated in a woman in her twenties or thirties with type 1 diabetes. The chain's CDR3 is CASSPAGRGEGYTF. CDR3 sequence (DNA): TGTGCCAGCTCACCAGCGGGTCGCGGTGAGGGCTACACCTTC.